This entry features one TCR beta chain sequence. The germline V gene has CDR1 SGHNT and CDR2 YYREEE (reference sequence). This CDR3 contains 15 residues. Losses at the gene ends were 4 bases for V and 3 bases for J; bases not matched to a gene: 7. Sequencing used immunoSEQ multiplex PCR; TCRdb keeps in-frame clones, though not all of them. The table shows about 190,000 clones, with roughly four fifths occurring only once. The sample is drawn from a study of blood T cell repertoires in COVID-19. The sample consisted of peripheral blood. This TCR came from a woman in her sixties or seventies with active or convalescent COVID-19. V gene TRBV5-4 combines with J gene TRBJ2-1; 7 nucleotides agree with TRBD1. The CDR3 loop is CASSGTGAYYNEQFF. The CDR3 coding sequence is TGTGCCAGCAGCGGTACAGGGGCTTACTACAATGAGCAGTTCTTC. The full variable domain, its missing parts supplied by reference TRBV5-4 and TRBJ2-1, is ETGVTQSPTHLIKTRGQQVTLRCSSQSGHNTVSWYQQALGQGPQFIFQYYREEENGRGNFPPRFSGLQFPNYSSELNVNALELDDSALYLCASSGTGAYYNEQFFGPGTRLTVL.